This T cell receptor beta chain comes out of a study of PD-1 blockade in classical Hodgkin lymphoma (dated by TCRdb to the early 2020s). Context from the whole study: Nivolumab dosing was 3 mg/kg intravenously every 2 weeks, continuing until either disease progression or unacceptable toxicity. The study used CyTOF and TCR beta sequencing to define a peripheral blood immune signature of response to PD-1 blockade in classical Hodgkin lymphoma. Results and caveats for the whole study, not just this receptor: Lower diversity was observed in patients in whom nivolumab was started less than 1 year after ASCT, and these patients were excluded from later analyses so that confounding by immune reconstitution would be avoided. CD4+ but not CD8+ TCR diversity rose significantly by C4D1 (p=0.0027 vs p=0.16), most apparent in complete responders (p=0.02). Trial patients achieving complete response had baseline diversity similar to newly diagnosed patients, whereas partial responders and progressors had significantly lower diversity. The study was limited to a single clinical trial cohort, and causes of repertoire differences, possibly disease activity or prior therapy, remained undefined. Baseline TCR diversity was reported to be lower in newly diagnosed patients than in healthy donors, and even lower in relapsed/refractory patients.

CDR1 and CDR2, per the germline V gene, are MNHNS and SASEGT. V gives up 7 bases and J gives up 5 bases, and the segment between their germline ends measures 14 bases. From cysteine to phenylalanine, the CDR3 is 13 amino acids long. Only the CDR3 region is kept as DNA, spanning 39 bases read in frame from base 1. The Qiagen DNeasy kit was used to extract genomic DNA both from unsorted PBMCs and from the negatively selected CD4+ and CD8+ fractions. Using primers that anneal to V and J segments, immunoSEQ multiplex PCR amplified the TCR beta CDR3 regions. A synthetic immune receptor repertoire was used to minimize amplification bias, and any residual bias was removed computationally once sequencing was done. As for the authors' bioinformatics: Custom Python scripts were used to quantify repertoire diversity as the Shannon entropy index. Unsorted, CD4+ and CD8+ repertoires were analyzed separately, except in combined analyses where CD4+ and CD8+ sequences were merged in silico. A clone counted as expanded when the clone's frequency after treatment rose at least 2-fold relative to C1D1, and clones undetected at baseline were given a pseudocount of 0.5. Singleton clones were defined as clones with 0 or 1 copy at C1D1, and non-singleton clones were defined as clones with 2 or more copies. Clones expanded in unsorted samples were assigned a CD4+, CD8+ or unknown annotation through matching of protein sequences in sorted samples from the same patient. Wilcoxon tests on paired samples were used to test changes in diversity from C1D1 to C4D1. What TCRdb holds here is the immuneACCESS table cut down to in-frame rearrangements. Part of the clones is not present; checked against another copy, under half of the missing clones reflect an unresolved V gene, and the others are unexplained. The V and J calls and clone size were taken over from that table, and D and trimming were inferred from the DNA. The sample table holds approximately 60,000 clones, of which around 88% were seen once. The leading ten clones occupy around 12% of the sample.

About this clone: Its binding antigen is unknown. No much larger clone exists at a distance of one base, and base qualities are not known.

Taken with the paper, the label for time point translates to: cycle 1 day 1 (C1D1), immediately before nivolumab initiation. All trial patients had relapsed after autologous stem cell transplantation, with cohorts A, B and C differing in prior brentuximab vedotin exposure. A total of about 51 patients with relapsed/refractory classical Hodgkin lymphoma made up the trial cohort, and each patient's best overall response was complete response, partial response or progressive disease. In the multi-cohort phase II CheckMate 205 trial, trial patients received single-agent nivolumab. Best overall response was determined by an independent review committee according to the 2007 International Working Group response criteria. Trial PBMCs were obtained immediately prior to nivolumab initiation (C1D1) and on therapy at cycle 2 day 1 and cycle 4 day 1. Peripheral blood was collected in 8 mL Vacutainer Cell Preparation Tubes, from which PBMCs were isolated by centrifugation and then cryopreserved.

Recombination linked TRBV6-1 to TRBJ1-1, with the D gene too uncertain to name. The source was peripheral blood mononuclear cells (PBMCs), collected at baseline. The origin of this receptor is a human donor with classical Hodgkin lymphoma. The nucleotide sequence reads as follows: TGTGCCAGCAAACTAAGGGTGGAGACTGAAGCTTTCTTT. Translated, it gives CASKLRVETEAFF.